The rows below give T cell receptor beta chains drawn from one sample of a study of cytomegalovirus exposure and HLA in healthy donors. Only in-frame clones appear in the TCRdb table, and some are missing; sequencing was by immunoSEQ multiplex PCR. The sample carries some 150,000 clones, roughly 79% recorded once. Sequencing was performed on PBMCs. Source of these receptors: a young woman in good health and CMV-seropositive. Each CDR3 is given with its conserved first and last residue. Fields, in order: CDR3 DNA, CDR3 protein, D gene, clone size, V gene, CDR3 length, J gene. The D gene is left open where the match is weak. Expanded clones are given a class, and other clones once, few, many or no size at all.

CDR3 DNA: TGTGCCAGCAGCCGGACAGGGATTTCCTATAATTCACCCCTCCACTTT; CDR3 protein: CASSRTGISYNSPLHF; D gene: TRBD1; clone size: .; V gene: TRBV7-9; CDR3 length: 16; J gene: TRBJ1-6
CDR3 DNA: TGTGCCAGCAGTTCCCCGCAGGGGACAGGGCGGGATGAGCAGTTCTTC; CDR3 protein: CASSSPQGTGRDEQFF; D gene: TRBD1; clone size: few; V gene: TRBV27; CDR3 length: 16; J gene: TRBJ2-1
CDR3 DNA: TGTGCCAGCAGTTCCCCTATGACAGGGCCCACAGATACGCAGTATTTT; CDR3 protein: CASSSPMTGPTDTQYF; D gene: TRBD1; clone size: .; V gene: TRBV27; CDR3 length: 16; J gene: TRBJ2-3
CDR3 DNA: TGTGCCAGCACTTCGAGACAGGGCAGCTCCTACAATGAGCAGTTCTTC; CDR3 protein: CASTSRQGSSYNEQFF; D gene: TRBD1; clone size: .; V gene: TRBV6-6; CDR3 length: 16; J gene: TRBJ2-1
CDR3 DNA: TGTGCCAGCAGCGCCTCCCGCGGGTCGAATGAGCAGTTCTTC; CDR3 protein: CASSASRGSNEQFF; D gene: .; clone size: .; V gene: TRBV9; CDR3 length: 14; J gene: TRBJ2-1
CDR3 DNA: TGTGCTAGTGGTTTGGGACAGGGTTCTTTGAGCACAGATACGCAGTATTTT; CDR3 protein: CASGLGQGSLSTDTQYF; D gene: TRBD1; clone size: .; V gene: TRBV12-5; CDR3 length: 17; J gene: TRBJ2-3
CDR3 DNA: TGTGCCAGCAGGACAGGGTTTCACGCTTTCTTT; CDR3 protein: CASRTGFHAFF; D gene: TRBD1; clone size: .; V gene: TRBV6-1; CDR3 length: 11; J gene: TRBJ1-1
CDR3 DNA: TGCGCCAGCAGCTCGGAGGGACAGGTTAATTCACCCCTCCACTTT; CDR3 protein: CASSSEGQVNSPLHF; D gene: TRBD1; clone size: .; V gene: TRBV5-1; CDR3 length: 15; J gene: TRBJ1-6
CDR3 DNA: TGTGCCAGCTCAGACGGACAGAACACTGAAGCTTTCTTT; CDR3 protein: CASSDGQNTEAFF; D gene: .; clone size: .; V gene: TRBV18; CDR3 length: 13; J gene: TRBJ1-1
CDR3 DNA: TGTGCCAGCAGTGCCCCTGACAGGACCCAGAGCTCCTACAATGAGCAGTTCTTC; CDR3 protein: CASSAPDRTQSSYNEQFF; D gene: .; clone size: .; V gene: TRBV6-4; CDR3 length: 18; J gene: TRBJ2-1
CDR3 DNA: TGTGCCAGCAGCTTGTTGACAGATGGAGCTGGCTACACCTTC; CDR3 protein: CASSLLTDGAGYTF; D gene: .; clone size: .; V gene: TRBV5-8; CDR3 length: 14; J gene: TRBJ1-2
CDR3 DNA: TGTGCCAGCAGGGTGACAGGGGGCGCAGGGACTGAAGCTTTCTTT; CDR3 protein: CASRVTGGAGTEAFF; D gene: TRBD1; clone size: few; V gene: TRBV27; CDR3 length: 15; J gene: TRBJ1-1
CDR3 DNA: TGTGCCAGCAGCCCCGGGACAGCTAATGAAAAACTGTTTTTT; CDR3 protein: CASSPGTANEKLFF; D gene: TRBD1; clone size: once; V gene: TRBV5-4; CDR3 length: 14; J gene: TRBJ1-4
CDR3 DNA: TGCGCCAGCAGCCAAGAGTGGGGGGTGGGTGAAAAACTGTTTTTT; CDR3 protein: CASSQEWGVGEKLFF; D gene: .; clone size: .; V gene: TRBV4-3; CDR3 length: 15; J gene: TRBJ1-4
CDR3 DNA: TGTGCCAGCAGCTTAGGACTAGCGGGGTATAATGAGCAGTTCTTC; CDR3 protein: CASSLGLAGYNEQFF; D gene: TRBD2; clone size: .; V gene: TRBV7-2; CDR3 length: 15; J gene: TRBJ2-1
CDR3 DNA: TGTGCCAGCAGCTTGGGGGACAGGGGGAATCAGCCCCAGCATTTT; CDR3 protein: CASSLGDRGNQPQHF; D gene: TRBD1; clone size: .; V gene: TRBV5-8; CDR3 length: 15; J gene: TRBJ1-5
CDR3 DNA: TGTGCCAGCAGCCGTGGGACTAGCGGGGTTAATGAGCAGTTCTTC; CDR3 protein: CASSRGTSGVNEQFF; D gene: TRBD2; clone size: .; V gene: TRBV4-2; CDR3 length: 15; J gene: TRBJ2-1
CDR3 DNA: TGTGCCAGCAGTGAATTTACAGGGGGGGAGACCCAGTACTTC; CDR3 protein: CASSEFTGGETQYF; D gene: TRBD1; clone size: .; V gene: TRBV25-1; CDR3 length: 14; J gene: TRBJ2-5
CDR3 DNA: TGCAGCGTGGAAGGACAGGTTCGGGAGACCCAGTACTTC; CDR3 protein: CSVEGQVRETQYF; D gene: TRBD1; clone size: .; V gene: TRBV29-1; CDR3 length: 13; J gene: TRBJ2-5
CDR3 DNA: TGCGCCAGCAGCCGTCTGTCAGGGGCTCTTGGCGATGAGCAGTTCTTC; CDR3 protein: CASSRLSGALGDEQFF; D gene: .; clone size: once; V gene: TRBV4-1; CDR3 length: 16; J gene: TRBJ2-1
CDR3 DNA: TGTGCCAGCAGACGGGGGGTTGGCGGAGAGACCCAGTACTTC; CDR3 protein: CASRRGVGGETQYF; D gene: TRBD2; clone size: .; V gene: TRBV2; CDR3 length: 14; J gene: TRBJ2-5
CDR3 DNA: TGTGCCAGCAGCCTTGCCGGCGGCCAGAATCAGCCCCAGCATTTT; CDR3 protein: CASSLAGGQNQPQHF; D gene: .; clone size: .; V gene: TRBV7-2; CDR3 length: 15; J gene: TRBJ1-5
CDR3 DNA: TGTGCCAGCAGCGTAGGGACTGTTCAAGAGACCCAGTACTTC; CDR3 protein: CASSVGTVQETQYF; D gene: .; clone size: .; V gene: TRBV9; CDR3 length: 14; J gene: TRBJ2-5
CDR3 DNA: TGTGCCAGCAGCTTTGTTTGGGGGGGTGCGGGATACAATGAGCAGTTCTTC; CDR3 protein: CASSFVWGGAGYNEQFF; D gene: TRBD2; clone size: few; V gene: TRBV5-6; CDR3 length: 17; J gene: TRBJ2-1
CDR3 DNA: TGTGCCAGCAGCCCCAGGACACAGACCTACGAGCAGTACTTC; CDR3 protein: CASSPRTQTYEQYF; D gene: .; clone size: .; V gene: TRBV7-6; CDR3 length: 14; J gene: TRBJ2-7
CDR3 DNA: TGTGCCAGCAAGTCTAGCGGGGGGGAGTTGGAGACCCAGTACTTC; CDR3 protein: CASKSSGGELETQYF; D gene: TRBD2; clone size: .; V gene: TRBV2; CDR3 length: 15; J gene: TRBJ2-5
CDR3 DNA: TGTGCCATCAGTGAAAGGGACAGGGAAAACGAGCAGTACTTC; CDR3 protein: CAISERDRENEQYF; D gene: TRBD1; clone size: .; V gene: TRBV10-3; CDR3 length: 14; J gene: TRBJ2-7